One sample yielded the 27 T cell receptor beta chains listed below, sequenced in a study of cytomegalovirus exposure and HLA in healthy donors. Researchers ran the PCR with 60 Vbeta and 13 Jbeta primers. This table comes from immunoSEQ multiplex PCR, and its TCRdb copy is limited to in-frame clones, with some not included. Altogether approximately 150,000 clones are present, around 10% being singletons, with the ten largest covering 1.5% to 2%. Sequencing used PBMCs. The receptor set was obtained from a male donor in good health and CMV-seronegative.

The chain is built from TRBV6-5 and TRBJ2-4; the match to TRBD2 covers 11 bases. CDR3 size: 15 residues. Germline V gene data show CDR1 as MNHEY and CDR2 as SVGAGI. The junction had 8 bases not matched to a gene; V was cut back by 5 bases and J by 8 bases. The CDR3 sequence is CASSRLAGRGDIQYF. The CDR3 nucleotides are TGTGCCAGCAGTCGACTAGCGGGGAGGGGGGACATTCAGTACTTC.

The chain recombines TRBV4-1 with TRBJ2-1; no reliable D call. Germline V gives CDR1 MGHRA, CDR2 YSYEKL. The ends were cut back, 0 bases at V and 8 bases at J, with 11 bases in the middle. This CDR3 has 14 amino acids. CDR3 in amino acids: CASSQDNRVHEQFF. The CDR3 region has the DNA TGCGCCAGCAGCCAAGATAACCGGGTTCATGAGCAGTTCTTC.

A few counts support this clone. The chain recombines TRBV19 with TRBJ2-4; no reliable D call. Per germline, CDR1 LNHDA and CDR2 SQIVND (reference sequence). The V end was cut by 8 bases, the J end by 0 bases, with 11 bases between. CDR3 length: 14 amino acids. As DNA, the CDR3 is TGTGCCAGTGGTAGAGCCCTAGCCAAAAACATTCAGTACTTC. Its translation is CASGRALAKNIQYF. Complete variable domain (other parts from reference TRBV19 and TRBJ2-4): DGGITQSPKYLFRKEGQNVTLSCEQNLNHDAMYWYRQDPGQGLRLIYYSQIVNDFQKGDIAEGYSVSREKKESFPLTVTSAQKNPTAFYLCASGRALAKNIQYFGAGTRLSVL.

This clone was observed a few times. The CDR3 DNA follows: TGCGCCAGCAGCCCTTCCCCGGGACAGTCCTACGAGCAGTACTTC. Amino acid sequence: CASSPSPGQSYEQYF. The gene calls are TRBV4-1 and TRBJ2-7; 7 nucleotides match TRBD1. Germline V lookup: CDR1 MGHRA, CDR2 YSYEKL. There are 15 residues in the CDR3. Trimming cost V 4 bases and J 1 base; bases outside gene matches: 7.

The V call is TRBV7-9, the J call TRBJ1-2, with 7 nucleotides matching TRBD1. CDR3 length: 15 amino acids. V dropped 5 bases and J dropped 0; count of bases not matched to a gene: 6. Germline-derived CDR1 and CDR2 are SEHNR and FQNEAQ (reference sequence). The CDR3 spells CASSDRGQPNYGYTF. The DNA for the CDR3 is TGTGCCAGCAGCGATAGGGGACAGCCTAACTATGGCTACACCTTC.

V usage is TRBV4-3 and J usage is TRBJ1-5; 8 nucleotides align to TRBD1. Germline values: CDR1 LGHNA, CDR2 YSLEER. The CDR3 covers 15 residues. The V segment lost 3 bases and the J segment 3 bases; nucleotides outside the gene matches: 4. The DNA of the CDR3 is TGCGCCAGCAGCCATGACAGGGGCCCCAATCAGCCCCAGCATTTT. It codes for CASSHDRGPNQPQHF.

V is TRBV21-1 and J is TRBJ1-1. TRBV21-1 is listed as a pseudogene. The CDR3 consists of 20 residues. CDR3 in DNA: TGTGCCAGTAAACCGACCAGGTCCCCCAATACTCGCGGGGAATACACTGAAGCTTTCTTT. Translation gives CASKPTRSPNTRGEYTEAFF.

This clone has a handful of counts. The chain carries TRBV19 and TRBJ1-2; D is perhaps TRBD1 (5 bases). V was shortened by 3 bases and J by 5 bases, with 16 bases between the two germline ends. CDR3 size: 15 residues. The germline CDR1 and CDR2 sequences are LNHDA and SQIVND (reference sequence). The chain's CDR3 is CASSIGQRRGYGYTF. For the CDR3, the DNA is TGTGCCAGTAGTATCGGACAACGAAGGGGATATGGCTACACCTTC.

The chain has TRBV30 and TRBJ2-7; D is possibly TRBD1 (5 bases). The germline CDR1 and CDR2 sequences are GTSNPN and SVGIG (reference sequence). The CDR3 runs 13 residues. V was pared by 4 bases and J by 12 bases, with 22 bases between. The CDR3 coding sequence is TGTGCCTGGACCTTCGGTCCTCAGTCAGGGCGGTACTTC. It codes for CAWTFGPQSGRYF.

The V call is TRBV5-4, the J call TRBJ1-5, with TRBD1 matching over 9 bases. The germline V gene encodes CDR1 SGHNT and CDR2 YYREEE (reference sequence). Trimming cost V 5 bases and J 5 bases; bases outside gene matches: 2. The CDR3 spans 13 residues. The DNA of the CDR3 is TGTGCCAGCAGTCGACAGGGGGATCAGCCCCAGCATTTT. Protein product: CASSRQGDQPQHF.

The genes are TRBV9 and TRBJ1-2, with 7 nucleotides matching TRBD1. The V gene's germline CDR1 is SGDLS and CDR2 YYNGEE. The CDR3 has 15 amino acids. Trimming at V came to 3 bases and at J to 7 bases, leaving 12 bases not matched to a gene. The DNA for the CDR3 is TGTGCCAGCAGCGCCCAAGACAGGGCCCCGGGTGGCTACACCTTC. It translates to CASSAQDRAPGGYTF.

Points on this clone: Other DNA sequences in the same sample also yield this CDR3. The gene calls are TRBV6-5 and TRBJ1-1, with TRBD1 as a possible D gene (5 bases). The CDR3 sequence is 13 residues long. Trimming cost V 6 bases and J 2 bases, with 10 bases left between them. Germline-derived CDR1 and CDR2 are MNHEY and SVGAGI. The CDR3 coding sequence is TGTGCCAGCAGAGCGGGGGGAAACACTGAAGCTTTCTTT. Protein sequence: CASRAGGNTEAFF.

The genes are TRBV2 and TRBJ2-1; 7 nucleotides align to TRBD2. The CDR3 extends over 15 amino acids. The V segment lost 2 bases and the J segment 2 bases; nucleotides outside the gene matches: 3. Germline V gene lookup returns CDR1 SNHLY and CDR2 FYNNEI. The CDR3 protein is CASSENLAAYNEQFF. In nucleotides, the CDR3 is TGTGCCAGCAGTGAAAACCTAGCGGCCTACAATGAGCAGTTCTTC. The whole variable domain, filled in from reference TRBV2 and TRBJ2-1, reads EPEVTQTPSHQVTQMGQEVILRCVPISNHLYFYWYRQILGQKVEFLVSFYNNEISEKSEIFDDQFSVERPDGSNFTLKIRSTKLEDSAMYFCASSENLAAYNEQFFGPGTRLTVL.

This clone was counted between two and nine times. The chain couples TRBV7-2 to TRBJ1-4; 9 nucleotides agree with TRBD1. The length of the CDR3 is 15 residues. CDR1 and CDR2 from the germline V gene are SGHTA and FQGNSA. V shed 6 bases and J 4 bases; nucleotides not matched to a gene: 6. This chain's CDR3 is CASSLRQGDNEKLFF. The CDR3 nucleotides are TGTGCCAGCAGTTTGCGACAGGGGGATAATGAAAAACTGTTTTTT.

This clone came up a few times. The J gene is TRBJ2-2, the V gene TRBV4-2; 16 bases agree with TRBD2. J lost 6 bases, V lost 4 bases, and 8 bases had no gene match. Germline CDR1 reads LGHNA; CDR2 reads YNFKEQ. The CDR3 spans 18 residues. CDR3 loop: CASSPSGLAGGLAGELFF. The DNA of the CDR3 is TGTGCCAGCAGCCCGTCGGGACTAGCGGGAGGGCTCGCCGGGGAGCTGTTTTTT.

The V gene is TRBV29-1, the J gene TRBJ2-2; D is unclear. This CDR3 is 15 amino acids long. Between the trimmed V and J ends, which lost 4 bases and 5 bases, there was a span of 17 bases. Germline CDR1 reads SQVTM; CDR2 reads ANQGSEA. DNA for the CDR3: TGCAGCGTTGGAAGGAGAAGAGGAGAAACCGGGGAGCTGTTTTTT. Encoded protein: CSVGRRRGETGELFF.

As to this clone: This CDR3 is also generated by other DNA sequences in the sample. The chain recombines TRBV27 with TRBJ2-7, with D unresolved. Trimming stripped 4 bases from V and 3 bases from J, with 4 bases between. The CDR3 length is 11 residues. Germline CDR1 is MNHEY and CDR2 is SMNVEV (reference sequence). The CDR3 DNA reads as TGTGCCAGCAGTTCCCTCTACGAGCAGTACTTC. Translation gives CASSSLYEQYF.

This chain links TRBV7-9 with TRBJ2-1; perhaps TRBD2 as D (5 bases). Looked up from germline, CDR1 is SEHNR and CDR2 is FQNEAQ (reference sequence). The CDR3 is 16 amino acids. Trimming left V 6 bases short and J 1 base short, with 16 bases between. The CDR3 region has the DNA TGTGCCAGCAGACCCGTCCCGGGGAGTTCCTACAATGAGCAGTTCTTC. As protein: CASRPVPGSSYNEQFF. The full variable domain, with the rest looked up from reference TRBV7-9 and TRBJ2-1, is DTGVSQNPRHKITKRGQNVTFRCDPISEHNRLYWYRQTLGQGPEFLTYFQNEAQLEKSRLLSDRFSAERPKGSFSTLEIQRTEQGDSAMYLCASRPVPGSSYNEQFFGPGTRLTVL.

This clone showed up just a few times. The chain joins TRBV6-5 to TRBJ1-1; D gene unclear. CDR1 is MNHEY, CDR2 SVGAGI, per germline. Between the trimmed V and J ends, which lost 0 bases and 5 bases, there was a span of 10 bases. The CDR3 sequence is 14 residues long. In DNA form, the CDR3 reads TGTGCCAGCAGTTACTCGAGCTTACGGACTGAAGCTTTCTTT. As protein: CASSYSSLRTEAFF.

The rearrangement links TRBV4-3 to TRBJ2-7; maybe TRBD1 (5 bases). The CDR3 has 16 amino acids. V gave up 0 bases and J gave up 3 bases, with 15 bases separating them. Germline CDR1 LGHNA, CDR2 YSLEER. CDR3: CASSQEAWTRDYEQYF. The CDR3 region has the DNA TGCGCCAGCAGCCAAGAGGCATGGACAAGGGACTACGAGCAGTACTTC.

This clone was counted only a few times. The V call is TRBV9, the J call TRBJ2-6; D may be TRBD2 (5 bases). V dropped 0 bases and J dropped 0 bases, with 10 bases sitting between them. There are 17 residues in the CDR3. The germline V gene encodes CDR1 SGDLS and CDR2 YYNGEE. CDR3 DNA: TGTGCCAGCAGCGTAGTGGGCAGCGGCTCTGGGGCCAACGTCCTGACTTTC. Its translation: CASSVVGSGSGANVLTF.

The table lists this clone with a count of one. The rearrangement links TRBV28 to TRBJ2-2, with 9 bases aligning to TRBD1. Trimming cost V 0 bases and J 4 bases; bases outside gene matches: 0. Germline CDR1 and CDR2: MDHEN and SYDVKM. This CDR3 is 15 amino acids long. The CDR3 loop is CASSLWDRGTGELFF. Here the CDR3 DNA reads TGTGCCAGCAGTTTATGGGACAGGGGCACCGGGGAGCTGTTTTTT. Based on the CDR3 plus reference TRBV28 and TRBJ2-2, the full variable domain is DVKVTQSSRYLVKRTGEKVFLECVQDMDHENMFWYRQDPGLGLRLIYFSYDVKMKEKGDIPEGYSVSREKKERFSLILESASTNQTSMYLCASSLWDRGTGELFFGEGSRLTVL.

This clone was seen more than once but under ten times. CDR3 bases: TGTGCCAGCAGTGGTGGGGGCGGAAAACTGTTTTTT. Encoded protein: CASSGGGGKLFF. The V call is TRBV6-1, the J call TRBJ1-4, with D possibly matching TRBD1 (6 bases). This CDR3 is built from 12 residues. V gave up 4 bases and J gave up 10 bases, with 10 bases separating them. CDR1 and CDR2 from the germline V gene are MNHNS and SASEGT.

The chain employs TRBV28 and TRBJ2-1; the match to TRBD2 covers 14 bases. The CDR3 sequence is 20 residues long. Trimming removed 3 bases from V and 0 bases from J; junction bases left unmatched: 10. Germline V gene data show CDR1 as MDHEN and CDR2 as SYDVKM. The CDR3 reads CASSFSWGLAGAYSYNEQFF. Here the CDR3 DNA reads TGTGCCAGCAGTTTTTCGTGGGGACTAGCGGGGGCCTACTCCTACAATGAGCAGTTCTTC.

This clone was picked up a small number of times. V gene TRBV5-1 combines with J gene TRBJ1-4, with 10 bases matching TRBD1. The V gene end was trimmed by 4 bases and the J gene end by 3 bases; junction bases not matched to a gene: 3. Germline CDR1 reads SGHRS; CDR2 reads YFSETQ. The CDR3 consists of 15 residues. As DNA, the CDR3 is TGCGCCAGCAGCCCGGGGACAGGGGCTAATGAAAAACTGTTTTTT. Translated, it gives CASSPGTGANEKLFF.

This clone was recorded a few times. The J gene is TRBJ1-1, the V gene TRBV9; 9 positions agree with TRBD1. The germline CDR1 and CDR2 sequences are SGDLS and YYNGEE. V dropped 3 bases and J dropped 5; count of bases not matched to a gene: 11. This CDR3 has 16 amino acids. In DNA, the CDR3 is TGTGCCAGCAGCGACCAACCGGGACAGGGTGGAACTGAAGCTTTCTTT. Protein sequence: CASSDQPGQGGTEAFF.

With regard to this clone: In the same sample, other DNA sequences code for this CDR3. The rearrangement links TRBV18 to TRBJ1-1; TRBD1 agrees at 10 bases. The CDR3 spans 16 residues. Germline V gene data show CDR1 as KGHSH and CDR2 as LQKENI. Trimming at V came to 4 bases and at J to 1 base, leaving 6 bases not matched to a gene. CDR3 loop: CASSLSTGGRNTEAFF. The CDR3 nucleotides are TGTGCCAGCTCACTCTCGACAGGGGGCAGGAACACTGAAGCTTTCTTT.